The rows below give T cell receptor beta chains drawn from one sample of a study of blood T cell repertoires in COVID-19. Clones were sequenced by immunoSEQ multiplex PCR, and TCRdb holds only the in-frame ones, with some missing. The profile shows fewer than 500,000 clones, around 91% of them singletons. Sequenced material: PBMCs or T cells enriched from blood (not recorded which). These receptors all come from a man between 25 and 39 years old who had recovered from COVID-19. CDR3s include the opening cysteine and the closing phenylalanine or tryptophan. D genes are given only for firm matches. Only some rows state a clone size, as once, few, many or a class for expanded clones.

NA TRBJ1-1 TRBV12-3/TRBV12-4 NA CASRPQGNTEAFF TGTGCCAGCAGGCCACAGGGGAACACTGAAGCTTTCTTT
TRBD1 TRBJ1-2 TRBV5-1 once CASSAGQVFGYTF TGCGCCAGCAGCGCGGGACAGGTCTTTGGCTACACCTTC
NA TRBJ2-1 TRBV5-1 NA CASSFSGSSYNEQFF TGCGCCAGCAGCTTTTCCGGGAGCTCCTACAATGAGCAGTTCTTC
TRBD2 TRBJ2-1 TRBV10-1 NA CASSELAGGYNEQFF TGCGCCAGCAGTGAGTTAGCGGGAGGATACAATGAGCAGTTCTTC
TRBD1 TRBJ2-3 TRBV4-1 NA CASSITGGTDTQYF TGCGCCAGCAGCATCACAGGGGGCACAGATACGCAGTATTTT
NA TRBJ2-2 TRBV5-1 NA CASRMRSNTGELFF TGCGCCAGCAGAATGAGATCGAACACCGGGGAGCTGTTTTTT
TRBD2 TRBJ2-1 TRBV3-1/TRBV3-2 NA CASSQIPSGSYNEQFF TGTGCCAGCAGCCAAATTCCTAGCGGGAGTTACAATGAGCAGTTCTTC
NA TRBJ2-3 TRBV10-3 NA CAISETSTGTDTQYF TGTGCCATCAGTGAGACTTCGACAGGCACAGATACGCAGTATTTT
NA TRBJ2-7 TRBV20-1 NA CSAGQGGEQYF TGCAGTGCTGGTCAGGGGGGCGAGCAGTACTTC
NA TRBJ2-2 TRBV7-6 NA CASSLTLSVSRELFF TGTGCCAGCAGCTTAACGCTATCCGTGAGTCGGGAGCTGTTTTTT
TRBD2 TRBJ2-2 TRBV2 NA CASSELGSGPAGELFF TGTGCCAGCAGTGAACTCGGTAGCGGGCCAGCCGGGGAGCTGTTTTTT
NA TRBJ2-5 TRBV6-5 NA CASSYAYGFQETQYF TGTGCCAGCAGTTACGCATACGGGTTCCAAGAGACCCAGTACTTC
NA TRBJ2-1 TRBV11-2 NA CASSLGSGEQFF TGTGCCAGCAGCTTAGGGTCGGGAGAGCAGTTCTTC
TRBD2 TRBJ2-3 TRBV28 NA CASSFGGRALDTQYF TGTGCCAGCAGTTTCGGCGGGAGGGCCTTAGATACGCAGTATTTT
NA TRBJ1-2 TRBV5-5 NA CASSPPGDYGYTF TGTGCCAGCAGCCCTCCGGGGGACTATGGCTACACCTTC
TRBD1 TRBJ2-7 TRBV7-2 NA CASSLDGTAAYEQYF TGTGCCAGCAGCTTAGACGGGACAGCAGCCTACGAGCAGTACTTC
NA TRBJ2-7 TRBV18 once CASSPREGGTSSYEQYF TGTGCCAGCTCACCTCGGGAAGGGGGTACAAGCTCCTACGAGCAGTACTTC
NA TRBJ2-7 TRBV5-5 NA CASSLGGTVTYEQYF TGTGCCAGCAGCTTGGGCGGGACTGTAACTTACGAGCAGTACTTC
NA TRBJ1-3 TRBV18 NA CASSPTPRSESENTIYF TGTGCCAGCTCCCCAACCCCGAGGAGTGAGTCAGAAAACACCATATATTTT
TRBD2 TRBJ2-1 TRBV7-9 NA CASRLAGGMDEQFF TGTGCCAGCAGGCTAGCGGGAGGTATGGATGAGCAGTTCTTC
NA TRBJ2-2 TRBV7-8 NA CASSKGATGELFF TGTGCCAGCTCGAAAGGGGCCACCGGGGAGCTGTTTTTT
TRBD1 TRBJ1-3 TRBV7-6 NA CASSLGLGQGTSGNTIYF TGTGCCAGCAGCTTAGGCTTAGGACAGGGTACCTCTGGAAACACCATATATTTT
NA TRBJ1-5 TRBV19 NA CASRSGTSDQPQHF TGTGCCAGTCGATCCGGGACATCCGATCAGCCCCAGCATTTT
NA TRBJ1-1 TRBV3-1/TRBV3-2 NA CASSQEQKAFF TGTGCCAGCAGCCAAGAACAGAAGGCTTTCTTT
NA TRBJ2-1 TRBV7-2 NA CASSLNGQLVPSYNEQFF TGTGCCAGCAGCCTCAACGGGCAACTAGTCCCCTCCTACAATGAGCAGTTCTTC
TRBD1 TRBJ1-6 TRBV30 NA CAWNQGGNSPLHF TGTGCCTGGAACCAGGGGGGAAATTCACCCCTCCACTTT
NA TRBJ1-3 TRBV6-5 NA CASSIGAGNTIYF TGTGCCAGCTCGATAGGGGCCGGAAACACCATATATTTT
TRBD2 TRBJ2-1 TRBV15 NA CATTGTSGGNNEQFF TGTGCCACCACAGGTACAAGCGGGGGTAACAATGAGCAGTTCTTC